This T cell receptor beta chain was sequenced in a study of cytomegalovirus exposure and HLA in healthy donors. Details on this clone: What it binds is not known.

Regarding the study as a whole: A later analysis, which compared TCR beta chains of equal frequency, found the HLA-associated ones more clonally expanded.

The V and J ends lost 1 base and 5 bases, in that order; junction bases with no gene match: 0. Germline lookup yields CDR1 SGHNT and CDR2 YENEEA. This CDR3 is 16 amino acids long. This PCR relied on a set of 60 Vbeta primers and 13 Jbeta primers. Profiled with immunoSEQ multiplex PCR; TCRdb holds only in-frame clones, not every one. Of 150,000 to 200,000 clones detected, roughly 80% appear once; the ten largest clones hold about 1.8%. The chain has TRBV11-3 and TRBJ2-2, with TRBD2 identical over 14 bases. The receptor was isolated from a woman between 18 and 30 years old in good health and CMV-seronegative. Sequencing was carried out using PBMCs. CDR3 nucleotide sequence: TGTGCCAGCAGCTTAGGGACTAGCGGGAGGACCGGGGAGCTGTTTTTT. Its protein is CASSLGTSGRTGELFF. The variable domain in full, completed from reference TRBV11-3 and TRBJ2-2, reads EAGVVQSPRYKIIEKKQPVAFWCNPISGHNTLYWYLQNLGQGPELLIRYENEEAVDDSQLPKDRFSAERLKGVDSTLKIQPAELGDSAVYLCASSLGTSGRTGELFFGEGSRLTVL.